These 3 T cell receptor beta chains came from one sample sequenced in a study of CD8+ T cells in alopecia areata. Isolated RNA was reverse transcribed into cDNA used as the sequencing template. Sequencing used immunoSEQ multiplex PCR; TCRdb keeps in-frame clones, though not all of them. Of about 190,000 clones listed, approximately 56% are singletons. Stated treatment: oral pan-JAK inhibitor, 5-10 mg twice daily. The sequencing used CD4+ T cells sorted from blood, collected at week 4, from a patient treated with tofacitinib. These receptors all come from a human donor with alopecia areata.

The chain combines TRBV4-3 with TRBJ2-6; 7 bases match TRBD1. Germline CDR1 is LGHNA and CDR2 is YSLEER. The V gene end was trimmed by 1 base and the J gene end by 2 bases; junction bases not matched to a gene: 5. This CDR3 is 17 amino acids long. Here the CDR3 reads CASSQAPTGPGANVLTF. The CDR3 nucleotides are TGCGCCAGCAGCCAAGCGCCGACAGGGCCTGGGGCCAACGTCCTGACTTTC.

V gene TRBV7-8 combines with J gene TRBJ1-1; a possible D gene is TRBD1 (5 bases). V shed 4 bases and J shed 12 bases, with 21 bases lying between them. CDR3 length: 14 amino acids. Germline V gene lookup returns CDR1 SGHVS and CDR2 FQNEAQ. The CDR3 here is CASSSEGRAGGTFF. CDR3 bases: TGTGCCAGCAGCTCGGAGGGTAGGGCTGGGGGAACTTTCTTT.

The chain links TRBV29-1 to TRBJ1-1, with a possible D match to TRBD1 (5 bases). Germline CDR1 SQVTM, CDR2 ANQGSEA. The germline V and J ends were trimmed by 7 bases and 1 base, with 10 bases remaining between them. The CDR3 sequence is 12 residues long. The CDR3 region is CSGADRNTEAFF. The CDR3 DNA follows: TGCAGCGGAGCTGACAGGAACACTGAAGCTTTCTTT.